The 17 T cell receptor beta chains below were found in one sample sequenced in a study of blood T cell repertoires in COVID-19. Data came from immunoSEQ multiplex PCR; TCRdb stores just in-frame clones and leaves some out. Of roughly 200,000 clones listed, about 83% were seen once; the top ten hold about 9.6%. Sample: PBMCs or T cells enriched from blood (not recorded which). These receptors were collected from a woman aged 25 to 39 who had recovered from COVID-19.

The chain links TRBV4-2 to TRBJ2-7, with 10 bases identical to TRBD2. Germline loops: CDR1 LGHNA, CDR2 YNFKEQ. This CDR3 is 16 amino acids long. J lost 5 bases, V lost 0 bases, and 7 bases had no gene match. The CDR3 protein is CASSQDILAGSHEQYF. The CDR3 bases are TGTGCCAGCAGCCAAGATATACTAGCGGGATCCCACGAGCAGTACTTC.

The rearrangement joins TRBV15 to TRBJ1-5; 7 bases fit TRBD1. There are 14 residues in the CDR3. The trim removed 4 bases at V and 5 bases at J, leaving 5 bases unmatched. The V gene's germline CDR1 is LNHNV and CDR2 YYDKDF (reference sequence). CDR3 coding DNA: TGTGCCACCAGCACGGACAGGTCTTATCAGCCCCAGCATTTT. Translation gives CATSTDRSYQPQHF.

The CDR3 loop reads CSANDKTYEQYF. CDR3 DNA: TGCAGTGCTAATGATAAAACCTACGAGCAGTACTTC. The chain joins TRBV20-1 to TRBJ2-7; D remains unclear. The V end lost 4 bases, the J end lost 2 bases, and 9 bases lay between the germline ends. Looked up from germline, CDR1 is DFQATT and CDR2 is SNEGSKA (reference sequence). CDR3 length equals 12 residues.

The chain recombines TRBV6-5 with TRBJ1-1; D gene ambiguous. Trimming stripped 5 bases from V and 0 bases from J, with 7 bases between. Germline V gene data show CDR1 as MNHEY and CDR2 as SVGAGI. The CDR3 consists of 13 residues. This chain's CDR3 is CASSRGMNTEAFF. CDR3 sequence (DNA): TGTGCCAGCAGTCGCGGAATGAACACTGAAGCTTTCTTT.

This sequence joins TRBV21-1 and TRBJ2-4; the D call of TRBD2 is as the table states it, not checked on the DNA. TRBV21-1 is a listed pseudogene. This CDR3 has 15 residues. As DNA, the CDR3 is TGTGCCAGCAGCAGTGCGGGGGAAACCAAAAACATTCAGTACTTC. Translated, it gives CASSSAGETKNIQYF.

This chain joins TRBV3-1 (or the pseudogene TRBV3-2) and TRBJ2-1; 7 nucleotides agree with TRBD1. CDR3 length: 16 amino acids. Per germline, CDR1 LGHDT and CDR2 YNNKEL (reference sequence). V shed 4 bases, J shed 0 bases, and the junction held 6 bases outside the gene matches. The CDR3: CASSRPTGSSYNEQFF. As DNA, the CDR3 is TGTGCCAGCAGCCGACCGACAGGGAGCTCCTACAATGAGCAGTTCTTC.

The chain recombines TRBV3-1 (or the pseudogene TRBV3-2) with TRBJ1-2; D is uncertain. From germline, CDR1 is LGHDT and CDR2 YNNKEL (reference sequence). V was pared by 1 base and J by 2 bases, with 8 bases between. This CDR3 contains 14 residues. CDR3 sequence: CASSQAHQNYGYTF. CDR3 nucleotide sequence: TGTGCCAGCAGCCAAGCCCATCAGAACTATGGCTACACCTTC.

V is TRBV5-1 and J is TRBJ2-5; possible D gene TRBD1, 6 bases. CDR1 and CDR2 (germline): SGHRS, YFSETQ. This CDR3 contains 14 residues. Deletions cut 4 bases from V and 9 bases from J, with 19 bases between. The CDR3 here is CASSNGQTRGSQYF. CDR3 DNA: TGCGCCAGCAGCAATGGACAGACCAGAGGGTCCCAGTACTTC.

A single count supports this clone. This rearrangement joins TRBV2 to TRBJ2-7, with 8 nucleotides matching TRBD2. Germline-derived CDR1 and CDR2 are SNHLY and FYNNEI. The CDR3 runs 13 residues. With V trimmed by 11 bases and J by 1 base, 7 bases remained unmatched. The CDR3, as DNA: TGTGCCCGGGGAACTAGCGGTTCCTACGAGCAGTACTTC. Translated, it gives CARGTSGSYEQYF.

The rearrangement uses TRBV2 and TRBJ1-2; 12 bases match TRBD1. CDR1 SNHLY and CDR2 FYNNEI come from the germline V gene. V lost 6 bases, J lost 5 bases, and 16 bases stayed unmatched. The CDR3 is 18 residues long. The DNA for the CDR3 is TGTGCCAGCAGCGCCAGAGGGACAGGGGGCATCTCGGGATATGGCTACACCTTC. It yields the protein CASSARGTGGISGYGYTF.

This clone has just one count. The V call is TRBV21-1, the J call TRBJ1-5; TRBD1 was called by the table and not checked on the DNA. TRBV21-1 is classified as a pseudogene. This CDR3 comprises 15 residues. CDR3 loop: CASSNRTAAIGPQHF. CDR3 sequence (DNA): TGTGCCAGCAGCAACCGGACAGCCGCCATAGGGCCCCAGCATTTT.

This clone came up a few times. The V gene is TRBV6-5, the J gene TRBJ2-7, with D possibly matching TRBD1 (5 bases). Trimming shortened V by 8 bases and J by 1 base, and 9 bases separated the two germline ends. The germline V gene encodes CDR1 MNHEY and CDR2 SVGAGI. The CDR3 consists of 12 residues. CDR3 bases: TGTGCCAGCGGGGCGGATTCCTACGAGCAGTACTTC. This translates into CASGADSYEQYF.

V is TRBV4-1 and J is TRBJ1-5; no clear D gene. With 1 base removed from V and 0 bases from J, the gap between germline ends came to 10 bases. This CDR3 contains 16 residues. Per the germline V gene, CDR1 is MGHRA and CDR2 is YSYEKL. The CDR3 region has the DNA TGCGCCAGCAGCCAAGTTGCTGAGAATAGCAATCAGCCCCAGCATTTT. Encoded protein: CASSQVAENSNQPQHF.

This clone was seen once. The chain carries TRBV2 and TRBJ2-7, with 9 bases aligning to TRBD1. CDR1 and CDR2 from the germline V gene are SNHLY and FYNNEI. This CDR3 contains 14 residues. The junction had 6 bases not matched to a gene; V was cut back by 4 bases and J by 5 bases. CDR3 nucleotide sequence: TGTGCCAGCAGTGTAGACAGGGGGAGCCACGAGCAGTACTTC. Amino acid sequence: CASSVDRGSHEQYF.

The gene calls are TRBV24-1 and TRBJ2-1, with 8 bases matching TRBD2. There are 14 residues in the CDR3. Losses at the gene ends were 5 bases for V and 4 bases for J; bases not matched to a gene: 3. CDR1 is KGHDR and CDR2 is SFDVKD in the germline V gene. The CDR3 DNA follows: TGTGCCACCAGTGCGGGAGGGAATTACAATGAGCAGTTCTTC. The encoded protein is CATSAGGNYNEQFF.

This chain uses TRBV7-2 with TRBJ1-4; no reliable D call. The germline V gene encodes CDR1 SGHTA and CDR2 FQGNSA. The V gene lost 4 bases and the J gene lost 0 bases, with 9 bases spanning the gap. The CDR3 sequence is 15 residues long. The CDR3 sequence is CASSSAGTTNEKLFF. CDR3 nucleotides: TGTGCCAGCAGCTCCGCCGGGACAACTAATGAAAAACTGTTTTTT.

This clone occurred a few times. V usage is TRBV4-1 and J usage is TRBJ2-7; 8 bases align to TRBD2. CDR3 size: 17 residues. Germline V lookup: CDR1 MGHRA, CDR2 YSYEKL. V lost 4 bases, J lost 4 bases, and 15 bases stayed unmatched. Here the CDR3 reads CASSPRTSSSGSYEQYF. The CDR3 region has the DNA TGCGCCAGCAGCCCTAGGACTAGCTCGTCGGGTTCGTACGAGCAGTACTTC.